One and the same sample provided the 18 T cell receptor beta chains below, sequenced in a study of T cells in Graves' hyperthyroidism and ophthalmopathy. RNA transcripts yielded amplified TCR beta CDR3 regions. HTBI primers were employed in a first-round RT-PCR of the TCR CDR3. TCRdb fed the multiplex PCR reads into MiXCR, producing one record per CDR3 protein. There are approximately 420,000 distinct CDR3 sequences in the sample; just under 15% occur only once, and roughly 33% lies in the top ten. The specimen sequenced was blood. The source of these receptors is a woman aged 25 to 39 with Graves' hyperthyroidism.

This clonotype was seen many times. The gene calls are TRBV28 and TRBJ2-2; D could derive from TRBD1 or TRBD2 (6 bases each). The CDR3 runs to 15 residues. CDR1 and CDR2 from the germline V gene are MDHEN and SYDVKM. Trimming shortened V by 8 bases and J by 5 bases, and 18 bases separated the two germline ends. In DNA, the CDR3 is TGTGCCAGCCGCGGGACACTCCCGGGGACCGGGGAGCTGTTTTTT. This sequence encodes CASRGTLPGTGELFF.

V is TRBV7-9 and J is TRBJ1-1; D unclear. Per the germline V gene, CDR1 is SEHNR and CDR2 is FQNEAQ (reference sequence). The CDR3 sequence is 11 residues long. Trimming shortened V by 3 bases and J by 9 bases, and 8 bases separated the two germline ends. Here the CDR3 reads CASSFSDQAFF. The CDR3 nucleotides read TGTGCCAGCAGCTTTTCCGATCAAGCTTTCTTT. Full variable domain (remainder filled in from reference TRBV7-9 and TRBJ1-1): DTGVSQNPRHKITKRGQNVTFRCDPISEHNRLYWYRQTLGQGPEFLTYFQNEAQLEKSRLLSDRFSAERPKGSFSTLEIQRTEQGDSAMYLCASSFSDQAFFGQGTRLTVV.

This clonotype was observed at least ten times. The J gene is TRBJ2-7, the V gene TRBV27; 9 positions match TRBD1. This CDR3 is 15 amino acids long. The J segment lost 4 bases and the V segment lost 5 bases, leaving 9 bases of the junction unmatched. Germline V gene sequence: CDR1 MNHEY, CDR2 SMNVEV (reference sequence). The CDR3 here is CASSPRDRDTYEQYF. CDR3 in DNA: TGTGCCAGCAGTCCACGGGACAGGGATACGTACGAGCAGTACTTC.

This clonotype was found many times. The chain couples TRBV18 to TRBJ1-1; D is ambiguous. Trimming cost V 4 bases and J 0 bases, with 24 bases left between them. Germline V gives CDR1 KGHSH, CDR2 LQKENI. This CDR3 is 19 amino acids long. This CDR3 is CASSLQRRIFSFMNTEAFF. DNA for the CDR3: TGTGCCAGCTCACTACAGAGACGGATCTTCTCTTTCATGAACACTGAAGCTTTCTTT. The whole variable domain, remainder taken from reference TRBV18 and TRBJ1-1, is NAGVMQNPRHLVRRRGQEARLRCSPMKGHSHVYWYRQLPEEGLKFMVYLQKENIIDESGMPKERFSAEFPKEGPSILRIQQVVRGDSAAYFCASSLQRRIFSFMNTEAFFGQGTRLTVV.

This clonotype has only a few counts. V and J are TRBV27 and TRBJ2-2, with D perhaps TRBD2 (5 bases). The CDR3 totals 13 residues. Trimming cost V 5 bases and J 4 bases, with 8 bases left between them. The germline CDR1 and CDR2 sequences are MNHEY and SMNVEV (reference sequence). The chain's CDR3 is CASSGLVTGELFF. The CDR3, as DNA: TGTGCCAGCAGTGGACTGGTCACCGGGGAGCTGTTTTTT.

This clonotype came up many times. This chain uses TRBV20-1 with TRBJ1-6; 10 bases are a match to TRBD1. The CDR3 contains 14 residues. J was trimmed by 8 bases and V by 5 bases; bases with no gene match: 6. Germline loops: CDR1 DFQATT, CDR2 SNEGSKA (reference sequence). CDR3 bases: TGCAGTGCTGGGGACAGGGGTCCGGATTCACCCCTCCACTTT. Amino acid sequence: CSAGDRGPDSPLHF.

The J gene is TRBJ2-1, the V gene TRBV4-1; D is unresolved. This CDR3 is built from 12 residues. V was pared by 4 bases and J by 5 bases, with 6 bases between. The germline CDR1 and CDR2 sequences are MGHRA and YSYEKL. The CDR3 DNA reads as TGCGCCAGCAGCCGCCGGGACAATGAGCAGTTCTTC. It translates to CASSRRDNEQFF.

This clonotype was detected only a few times. This chain uses TRBV7-9 with TRBJ2-4, with 7 bases that match TRBD2. Germline V lookup: CDR1 SEHNR, CDR2 FQNEAQ (reference sequence). The V and J ends lost 3 bases and 3 bases, in that order; junction bases with no gene match: 2. The CDR3 runs to 14 residues. CDR3 bases: TGTGCCAGCAGCTTCACGGGGGGCAAAAACATTCAGTACTTC. The encoded protein is CASSFTGGKNIQYF.

A note on this clonotype: A read error may be the cause here, since a much bigger clone is one base away. The chain links TRBV7-2 to TRBJ2-7; D ambiguous. CDR3 size: 12 residues. Looked up from germline, CDR1 is SGHTA and CDR2 is FQGNSA. Trimming left V 5 bases short and J 3 bases short, with 8 bases between. In nucleotides, the CDR3 is TGTGCCAGCAGCCAAGAGGACTACGAGCAGTACTTC. The encoded protein is CASSQEDYEQYF.

This clonotype was observed at least ten times. The CDR3 reads CASRGEGPDYEQYF. CDR3 coding DNA: TGTGCCAGCCGAGGAGAGGGCCCTGACTACGAGCAGTACTTC. The rearrangement links TRBV7-2 to TRBJ2-7, with D maybe TRBD2 (5 bases). CDR1 and CDR2 from the germline V gene are SGHTA and FQGNSA. This CDR3 has 14 amino acids. The V and J ends lost 8 bases and 3 bases respectively, with 17 bases between them.

The gene calls are TRBV19 and TRBJ1-6; 7 bases are a match to TRBD1. The trim removed 6 bases at V and 5 bases at J, leaving 4 bases unmatched. Germline lookup yields CDR1 LNHDA and CDR2 SQIVND (reference sequence). The CDR3 sequence is 14 residues long. The CDR3 is CASRRGQDNSPLHF. Written as DNA, the CDR3 is TGTGCCAGTAGGCGAGGACAGGATAATTCACCCCTCCACTTT.

The chain uses TRBV4-2 and TRBJ2-2; 8 bases align to TRBD2. Germline CDR1 LGHNA, CDR2 YNFKEQ. This CDR3 is built from 16 residues. V lost 7 bases to trimming and J lost 1 base; unmatched junction nucleotides: 8. In DNA, the CDR3 is TGTGCCAGCAACCCTAGGGCGGGAGGGAACACCGGGGAGCTGTTTTTT. It encodes CASNPRAGGNTGELFF.

The chain employs TRBV12-3 or TRBV12-4 and TRBJ2-5; TRBD2 agrees at 8 bases. The CDR3 has 13 residues. V trimming: 6 bases; J trimming: 5 bases; junction bases outside the gene matches: 5. In DNA form, the CDR3 reads TGTGCCAGCAGCCTAGCGGGCTGGGAGACCCAGTACTTC. Its protein is CASSLAGWETQYF.

The chain has TRBV6-2 or TRBV6-3 and TRBJ1-2; a possible D gene is TRBD1 (6 bases). Germline V lookup: CDR1 MNHEY, CDR2 SVGEGT. The length of the CDR3 is 13 residues. The V end was cut by 6 bases, the J end by 8 bases, with 16 bases between. DNA for the CDR3: TGTGCCAGCAGGGAGGGGGGAGGTTGGGGCTACACCTTC. The encoded protein is CASREGGGWGYTF.

The chain combines TRBV27 with TRBJ2-1; possible D gene TRBD1, 5 bases. V gave up 2 bases and J gave up 10 bases, with 9 bases separating them. Germline V lookup: CDR1 MNHEY, CDR2 SMNVEV (reference sequence). The CDR3 is made up of 12 amino acids. CDR3: CASSLVGEEQFF. CDR3 sequence (DNA): TGTGCCAGCAGTTTAGTAGGGGAAGAGCAGTTCTTC.

A few counts support this clonotype. J is TRBJ2-5 and V is TRBV24-1; no clear D gene. V was trimmed by 4 bases and J by 5 bases, leaving 4 bases between them. This CDR3 comprises 11 residues. Germline CDR1 reads KGHDR; CDR2 reads SFDVKD. CDR3 sequence reads: CATSERETQYF. The DNA for the CDR3 is TGTGCCACCAGTGAAAGGGAGACCCAGTACTTC.

This clonotype was observed a handful of times. This sequence joins TRBV9 and TRBJ1-2; D is undetermined. This CDR3 is built from 15 residues. CDR1 is SGDLS, CDR2 YYNGEE, per germline. V shed 5 bases and J shed 8 bases, with 22 bases lying between them. The CDR3 DNA follows: TGTGCCAGCAGTGTGGGCGCACCATTTGAATCGGGCTACACCTTC. Translated, it gives CASSVGAPFESGYTF.

Of note for this clonotype: This could be a read error, since a much larger clone is one nucleotide away. The rearrangement joins TRBV6-1 to TRBJ2-3; D gene uncertain. CDR1 and CDR2 (germline): MNHNS, SASEGT. This CDR3 region has 13 residues. The CDR3 nucleotides read TGTGCCAGCAGTCGACATCAAACAGATGCGCAGTATTTT. Translation gives CASSRHQTDAQYF.